The 13 T cell receptor beta chains below all came from one sample that was sequenced in a study of OX40 agonist ivuxolimab in advanced cancers. To prepare the library, the immunoSEQ multiplex PCR assay was applied. Imported from immuneACCESS, the table was reduced by TCRdb to in-frame sequences with V and J called. These copies leave out some clones; in studies compared against another copy, an unresolved V gene accounts for under half, and the cause of the remainder is not known. This sample is represented by fewer than 50,000 clones; 92% of them were singletons. Clones ranked in the top ten supply 13% to 15% of the sample. The source material was CD4+ or CD8+ T cells sorted from blood, sampled in a trial of the OX40 agonist ivuxolimab. These receptors were obtained from an adult with an advanced solid tumor such as melanoma, head and neck, liver or kidney cancer.

This sequence joins TRBV11-2 and TRBJ2-7; no definite D call. The CDR3 loop spans 14 amino acids. The germline CDR1 and CDR2 sequences are SGHAT and FQNNGV. The V and J ends lost 2 bases and 7 bases respectively, with 15 bases between them. The CDR3: CASSLSQASWEQYF. In DNA form, the CDR3 reads TGTGCCAGCAGCTTATCCCAGGCCAGTTGGGAGCAGTACTTC.

This chain connects TRBV27 to TRBJ2-2, with TRBD1 matching over 8 bases. With V trimmed by 1 base and J by 5 bases, 3 bases remained unmatched. Germline V gives CDR1 MNHEY, CDR2 SMNVEV (reference sequence). The CDR3 consists of 15 residues. CDR3 protein: CASSLYRGKTGELFF. The CDR3 region has the DNA TGTGCCAGCAGTTTATACAGGGGGAAGACCGGGGAGCTGTTTTTT.

V usage is TRBV29-1 and J usage is TRBJ1-1, with unresolved D. The V end was cut by 1 base, the J end by 10 bases, with 10 bases between. CDR1 is SQVTM and CDR2 is ANQGSEA in the germline V gene. The CDR3 contains 11 residues. Written as DNA, the CDR3 is TGCAGCGTTGAAGTACCTCGGGGAGCTTTCTTT. Its translation: CSVEVPRGAFF. Drawing the rest from reference TRBV29-1 and TRBJ1-1, the complete variable domain is SAVISQKPSRDICQRGTSLTIQCQVDSQVTMMFWYRQQPGQSLTLIATANQGSEATYESGFVIDKFPISRPNLTFSTLTVSNMSPEDSSIYLCSVEVPRGAFFGQGTRLTVV.

V and J are TRBV2 and TRBJ2-5; D is possibly TRBD1 (5 bases). The CDR3 runs 14 residues. The V and J ends lost 5 bases and 5 bases respectively, with 15 bases between them. Germline values: CDR1 SNHLY, CDR2 FYNNEI. The CDR3 DNA follows: TGTGCCAGCAGTAAGGATGGGGCCAGGGAGACCCAGTACTTC. Its translation: CASSKDGARETQYF.

The chain carries TRBV4-2 and TRBJ2-1; 8 bases agree with TRBD1. The ends lost 0 bases at V and 1 base at J; junction bases unmatched: 5. In germline, CDR1 is LGHNA, CDR2 YNFKEQ. The CDR3 is 17 residues long. As DNA, the CDR3 is TGTGCCAGCAGCCAAGATCTGCAGGGGGCGTCCTACAATGAGCAGTTCTTC. Protein product: CASSQDLQGASYNEQFF.

The rearrangement joins TRBV9 to TRBJ2-2; D is undetermined. The germline gives CDR1 SGDLS, CDR2 YYNGEE. The CDR3 has 16 residues. Trimming removed 1 base at V and 1 base at J, with 11 bases between. The CDR3 loop reads CASSVYGRLNTGELFF. In nucleotides, the CDR3 is TGTGCCAGCAGCGTATATGGGCGCTTGAACACCGGGGAGCTGTTTTTT.

This sequence joins TRBV7-2 and TRBJ2-3; 9 positions agree with TRBD1. This CDR3 region has 14 residues. Trimming cost V 4 bases and J 3 bases; bases outside gene matches: 2. Per the germline V gene, CDR1 is SGHTA and CDR2 is FQGNSA. In DNA, the CDR3 is TGTGCCAGCAGCTCGGGACAGGGAACAGATACGCAGTATTTT. This translates into CASSSGQGTDTQYF.

V usage is TRBV30 and J usage is TRBJ2-1; D is ambiguous. CDR1 and CDR2 (germline): GTSNPN, SVGIG (reference sequence). Trimming cost V 4 bases and J 4 bases, with 14 bases left between them. The CDR3 sequence is 14 residues long. The CDR3 reads CAWKVQKYYNEQFF. CDR3 nucleotides: TGTGCCTGGAAAGTACAGAAATATTACAATGAGCAGTTCTTC.

The J gene is TRBJ1-2, the V gene TRBV9, with D possibly TRBD1 on 6 matching bases. V lost 1 base and J lost 10, with 11 bases in between. The germline CDR1 and CDR2 sequences are SGDLS and YYNGEE. CDR3 length equals 12 residues. The CDR3 nucleotides read TGTGCCAGCAGCGTAAGGTCAGGGGACTACACCTTC. Protein sequence: CASSVRSGDYTF. The variable domain in full, with the rest retrieved from reference TRBV9 and TRBJ1-2, is DSGVTQTPKHLITATGQRVTLRCSPRSGDLSVYWYQQSLDQGLQFLIQYYNGEERAKGNILERFSAQQFPDLHSELNLSSLELGDSALYFCASSVRSGDYTFGSGTRLTVV.

This clone occurred once. The V and J genes are TRBV28 and TRBJ1-2; no definite D call. In germline, CDR1 is MDHEN, CDR2 SYDVKM. V was clipped by 6 bases and J by 0 bases, with 11 bases between them. CDR3 length equals 14 residues. The CDR3 region is CASSPSTANYGYTF. The CDR3 DNA reads TGTGCCAGCAGCCCATCTACAGCTAACTATGGCTACACCTTC.

The CDR3 protein is CASTPGRMPGETQYF. The DNA of the CDR3 is TGTGCCAGCACCCCAGGGAGGATGCCCGGGGAGACCCAGTACTTC. The chain recombines TRBV6-1 with TRBJ2-5; perhaps TRBD2 as D (6 bases). This CDR3 has 15 residues. V was trimmed by 7 bases and J by 5 bases, leaving 20 bases between them. The V gene's germline CDR1 is MNHNS and CDR2 SASEGT.

The chain recombines TRBV7-9 with TRBJ2-1, with 12 bases that match TRBD1. The CDR3 extends over 15 amino acids. V lost 5 bases, J lost 8 bases, and 7 bases stayed unmatched. Germline assignment: CDR1 SEHNR and CDR2 FQNEAQ (reference sequence). CDR3 bases: TGTGCCAGCAGCCCCGGGACAGGGGGCCGCCATGAGCAGTTCTTC. Its protein product is CASSPGTGGRHEQFF.

The V gene is TRBV9, the J gene TRBJ2-7; 13 bases map to TRBD2. J was trimmed by 0 bases and V by 3 bases; bases with no gene match: 6. This CDR3 region has 17 residues. Germline CDR1 reads SGDLS; CDR2 reads YYNGEE. The CDR3 DNA sequence: TGTGCCAGCAGCGACGGACTAGCGGGAGCCGGCTCCTACGAGCAGTACTTC. Protein sequence: CASSDGLAGAGSYEQYF.